The clone carrying this TCR beta chain showed up just a few times. The antigen is not known. Genomic DNA provided the template from which TCR beta VDJ and CDR3 profiles were obtained. TCRdb ran MiXCR on the reads and lists one entry per CDR3 protein. The sample includes about 180,000 distinct CDR3 sequences, 63% seen only once; the top ten take about 42%. CD8+CD57+ cell expansion had been shown by flow cytometry in patients chosen for sequencing. No patient had been given any therapy when blood was sampled. The source of the sample is a study of CD8+CD57+ T cells in acquired aplastic anemia. Study details: Sorted CD4+ plus CD8+ cells gave DNA averaging 3.2 ug. Study-level findings and limits: In common between the patients and the controls were approximately 30 CD8+ CDR3 sequences.

The CDR3 spans 12 residues. Germline V gives CDR1 KGHDR, CDR2 SFDVKD. V was trimmed by 4 bases and J by 12 bases, leaving 11 bases between them. The origin of this receptor is a human donor with aplastic anemia. This chain links TRBV24-1 with TRBJ1-4; D is possibly TRBD1 (5 bases). What was sequenced was sorted CD4+, CD8+, or CD8+CD57+ T cells (not recorded which) from PBMCs. This CDR3 reads CATSEGHNELFF. The CDR3 DNA reads TGTGCCACCAGTGAAGGACACAACGAACTGTTTTTT.